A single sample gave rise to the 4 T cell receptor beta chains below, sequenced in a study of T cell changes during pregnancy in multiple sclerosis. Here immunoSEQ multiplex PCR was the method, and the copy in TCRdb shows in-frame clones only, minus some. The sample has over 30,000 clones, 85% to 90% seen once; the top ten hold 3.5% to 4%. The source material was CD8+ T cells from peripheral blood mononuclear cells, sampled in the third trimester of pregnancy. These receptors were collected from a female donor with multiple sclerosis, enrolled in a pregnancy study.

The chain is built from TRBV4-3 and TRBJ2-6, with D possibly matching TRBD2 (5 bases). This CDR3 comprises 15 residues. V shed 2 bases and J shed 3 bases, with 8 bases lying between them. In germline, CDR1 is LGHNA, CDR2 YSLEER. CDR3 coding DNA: TGCGCCAGCAGCCAAACCGGGGATGGGGCCAACGTCCTGACTTTC. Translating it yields CASSQTGDGANVLTF.

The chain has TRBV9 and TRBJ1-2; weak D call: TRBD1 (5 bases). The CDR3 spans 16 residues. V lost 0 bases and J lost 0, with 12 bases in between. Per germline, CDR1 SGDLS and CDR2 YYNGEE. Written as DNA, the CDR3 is TGTGCCAGCAGCGTAGACCGGAAGGGGACTAACTATGGCTACACCTTC. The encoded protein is CASSVDRKGTNYGYTF.

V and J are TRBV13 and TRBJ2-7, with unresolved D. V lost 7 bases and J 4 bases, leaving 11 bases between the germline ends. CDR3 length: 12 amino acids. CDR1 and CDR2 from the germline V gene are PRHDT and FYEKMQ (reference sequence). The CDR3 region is CASTQDGYEQYF. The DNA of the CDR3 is TGTGCCAGCACCCAAGACGGGTACGAGCAGTACTTC.

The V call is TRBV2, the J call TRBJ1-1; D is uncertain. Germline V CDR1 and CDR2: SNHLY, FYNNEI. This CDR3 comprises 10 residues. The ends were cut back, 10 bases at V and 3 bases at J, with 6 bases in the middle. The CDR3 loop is CAKSDTEAFF. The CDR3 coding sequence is TGTGCCAAATCGGACACTGAAGCTTTCTTT.